The 9 T cell receptor beta chains below were found in one sample sequenced in a study of cytomegalovirus exposure and HLA in healthy donors. The PCR made use of 60 Vbeta and 13 Jbeta primers. The data were produced by immunoSEQ multiplex PCR, yet TCRdb's version contains in-frame clones alone and is incomplete. This repertoire shows some 110,000 clones, around 80% found once; its top ten account for approximately 2%. The material sequenced was PBMCs. The receptor source for this set is a middle-aged woman in good health and CMV-seronegative.

The V and J genes are TRBV27 and TRBJ2-7; TRBD2 matches 10 bases. This CDR3 spans 14 amino acids. V trimming: 8 bases; J trimming: 1 base; junction bases outside the gene matches: 5. Germline CDR1 MNHEY, CDR2 SMNVEV (reference sequence). For the CDR3, the DNA is TGTGCCAGCGGTAGGACTAGCGGTTCCTACGAGCAGTACTTC. It specifies CASGRTSGSYEQYF.

V is TRBV19 and J is TRBJ2-1, with TRBD2 matching over 7 bases. CDR3 length: 16 amino acids. CDR1 is LNHDA and CDR2 is SQIVND in the germline V gene (reference sequence). J lost 0 bases, V lost 1 base, and 3 bases had no gene match. The CDR3 loop is CASSIGLAASYNEQFF. The CDR3 nucleotides read TGTGCCAGTAGTATAGGGCTAGCGGCCTCCTACAATGAGCAGTTCTTC.

The chain links TRBV7-9 to TRBJ1-4; 7 bases are shared with TRBD1. The CDR3 totals 15 residues. Looked up from germline, CDR1 is SEHNR and CDR2 is FQNEAQ (reference sequence). With 5 bases clipped from V and 6 bases from J, the junction kept 9 bases outside the gene matches. The CDR3 nucleotides read TGTGCCAGCAGCCTCGTAGGGGGCAGTCATGAAAAACTGTTTTTT. This gives the protein CASSLVGGSHEKLFF.

The V gene is TRBV29-1, the J gene TRBJ2-7; TRBD2 is a possible D gene (7 bases). Germline V lookup: CDR1 SQVTM, CDR2 ANQGSEA. Trimming shortened V by 5 bases and J by 2 bases, and 13 bases separated the two germline ends. The CDR3 is 13 residues long. CDR3 amino acids: CSVRGGLTYEQYF. The CDR3 nucleotides read TGCAGCGTTAGGGGGGGGTTAACCTACGAGCAGTACTTC.

This clone is a singleton in its sample. The chain is built from TRBV28 and TRBJ1-1, with D possibly being TRBD1 (5 bases). Between the trimmed V and J ends, which lost 5 bases and 0 bases, there was a span of 13 bases. The V gene's germline CDR1 is MDHEN and CDR2 SYDVKM. CDR3 length: 15 amino acids. CDR3 amino acids: CASSNPGFMNTEAFF. DNA for the CDR3: TGTGCCAGCAGTAATCCAGGGTTCATGAACACTGAAGCTTTCTTT.

The gene calls are TRBV28 and TRBJ1-2; 7 bases align to TRBD1. The CDR3 consists of 17 residues. Per germline, CDR1 MDHEN and CDR2 SYDVKM. Germline trimming cut 4 bases from V and 0 bases from J; bases unmatched to any gene: 11. The CDR3 sequence: CASSSNTQGTANYGYTF. CDR3 in DNA: TGTGCCAGCAGTTCAAACACCCAGGGGACAGCTAACTATGGCTACACCTTC.

This sequence joins TRBV6-5 and TRBJ2-3; a possible D gene is TRBD1 (5 bases). In germline, CDR1 is MNHEY, CDR2 SVGAGI. Deletions cut 2 bases from V and 4 bases from J, with 10 bases between. CDR3 length equals 14 residues. The CDR3 DNA reads TGTGCCAGCAGTTACGGGCAGGGATCAGATACGCAGTATTTT. Translating gives CASSYGQGSDTQYF.

The genes are TRBV6-4 and TRBJ1-1; 7 bases fit TRBD1. From germline, CDR1 is MRHNA and CDR2 SNTAGT. V dropped 1 base and J dropped 5; count of bases not matched to a gene: 16. This CDR3 region has 18 residues. CDR3 protein: CASSDWWSTARGWTEAFF. For the CDR3, the DNA is TGTGCCAGCAGTGACTGGTGGTCGACCGCCAGGGGGTGGACTGAAGCTTTCTTT.

CDR3 nucleotides: TGTGCCAGCAGCTTAGGTGGTGTGGGGGGAAGGCGAAACACCGGGGAGCTGTTTTTT. It encodes CASSLGGVGGRRNTGELFF. V usage is TRBV7-6 and J usage is TRBJ2-2; D might be TRBD2 (6 bases). CDR1 and CDR2 (germline): SGHVS, FNYEAQ. V lost 1 base and J lost 2, with 20 bases in between. The CDR3 runs to 19 residues.